These 10 T cell receptor beta chains share one sample of origin, sequenced in a study of memory CD4+ T cells and cytomegalovirus serostatus. Assay: immunoSEQ multiplex PCR; the TCRdb copy retains only in-frame clones and omits some. Among around 38,000 clones, over 60% were seen once, and the ten largest hold about 6%. The sort gate was single viable CD3+CD4+CD8-CD45RO+ cells for memory CD4+ T cells. The sequencing input was memory CD4+ T cells from blood. Receptor source: an adult in good health and CMV-seronegative.

The J gene is TRBJ2-3, the V gene TRBV28; no clear D. Germline assignment: CDR1 MDHEN and CDR2 SYDVKM. This CDR3 is built from 13 residues. Trimming shortened V by 3 bases and J by 2 bases, and 6 bases separated the two germline ends. CDR3 in amino acids: CASSLINTDTQYF. In nucleotides, the CDR3 is TGTGCCAGCAGTTTGATCAACACAGATACGCAGTATTTT. Together with reference TRBV28 and TRBJ2-3, the CDR3 gives the full variable domain: DVKVTQSSRYLVKRTGEKVFLECVQDMDHENMFWYRQDPGLGLRLIYFSYDVKMKEKGDIPEGYSVSREKKERFSLILESASTNQTSMYLCASSLINTDTQYFGPGTRLTVL.

CDR3 in DNA: TGTGCCAGCAGCTCCGGTCTCTTTTCCACTGGAAACACCATATATTTT. It yields the protein CASSSGLFSTGNTIYF. This chain joins TRBV7-6 and TRBJ1-3; D uncertain. This CDR3 has 16 amino acids. Between the trimmed V and J ends, which lost 4 bases and 2 bases, there was a span of 15 bases. Germline V gene lookup returns CDR1 SGHVS and CDR2 FNYEAQ. The variable domain in full, with the rest retrieved from reference TRBV7-6 and TRBJ1-3, is GAGVSQSPRYKVTKRGQDVALRCDPISGHVSLYWYRQALGQGPEFLTYFNYEAQQDKSGLPNDRFSAERPEGSISTLTIQRTEQRDSAMYRCASSSGLFSTGNTIYFGEGSWLTVV.

Regarding this clone: This may come from a read error, since a much larger clone is one base off. The V call is TRBV18, the J call TRBJ2-5; the D is unclear. Trimming shortened V by 6 bases and J by 3 bases, and 14 bases separated the two germline ends. The CDR3 runs 14 residues. The germline gives CDR1 KGHSH, CDR2 LQKENI. The CDR3 here is CASSPFRGEETQYF. CDR3 DNA sequence: TGTGCCAGCTCCCCCTTCAGAGGAGAAGAGACCCAGTACTTC. Drawing the rest from reference TRBV18 and TRBJ2-5, the complete variable domain is NAGVMQNPRHLVRRRGQEARLRCSPMKGHSHVYWYRQLPEEGLKFMVYLQKENIIDESGMPKERFSAEFPKEGPSILRIQQVVRGDSAAYFCASSPFRGEETQYFGPGTRLLVL.

The chain is built from TRBV5-8 and TRBJ1-1; D not resolved. Germline V gene data show CDR1 as SGHTS and CDR2 as YDEGEE. V was shortened by 2 bases and J by 1 base, with 12 bases between the two germline ends. The CDR3 loop spans 15 amino acids. This CDR3 reads CASSFWRETNTEAFF. In nucleotides, the CDR3 is TGTGCCAGCAGCTTTTGGAGGGAGACGAACACTGAAGCTTTCTTT.

This chain joins TRBV4-1 and TRBJ2-2; a possible D gene is TRBD2 (7 bases). The CDR3 length is 16 residues. Germline-derived CDR1 and CDR2 are MGHRA and YSYEKL. The V and J ends lost 4 bases and 2 bases respectively, with 14 bases between them. This CDR3 reads CASSLLRGGNTGELFF. The CDR3 coding sequence is TGCGCCAGCAGCCTCTTAAGGGGGGGAAACACCGGGGAGCTGTTTTTT.

The chain links TRBV28 to TRBJ1-2; D not certain. The ends were cut back, 5 bases at V and 5 bases at J, with 12 bases in the middle. CDR3 length: 13 amino acids. Germline loops: CDR1 MDHEN, CDR2 SYDVKM. CDR3 DNA: TGTGCCAGCAGTCCCCCAGCCACGTATGGCTACACCTTC. Residues: CASSPPATYGYTF.

This clone was counted between two and nine times. The CDR3 spells CASSLGATYGYTF. The CDR3 DNA follows: TGTGCCAGCAGCTTAGGGGCGACCTATGGCTACACCTTC. The gene calls are TRBV7-8 and TRBJ1-2; D gene unclear. V lost 1 base and J 4 bases, leaving 7 bases between the germline ends. The CDR3 has 13 residues. CDR1 SGHVS and CDR2 FQNEAQ come from the germline V gene.

This chain uses TRBV15 with TRBJ1-4; D ambiguous. The CDR3 is 13 residues long. Trimming left V 0 bases short and J 8 bases short, with 7 bases between. CDR1 is LNHNV, CDR2 YYDKDF, per germline (reference sequence). The CDR3 loop is CATSRDGNEKLFF. The DNA for the CDR3 is TGTGCCACCAGCAGAGATGGAAACGAAAAACTGTTTTTT. Combining the CDR3 with reference TRBV15 and TRBJ1-4 gives the whole variable domain DAMVIQNPRYQVTQFGKPVTLSCSQTLNHNVMYWYQQKSSQAPKLLFHYYDKDFNNEADTPDNFQSRRPNTSFCFLDIRSPGLGDTAMYLCATSRDGNEKLFFGSGTQLSVL.

The chain recombines TRBV5-8 with TRBJ2-5; D unresolved. Germline V gene sequence: CDR1 SGHTS, CDR2 YDEGEE. The CDR3 length is 14 residues. The V end was cut by 0 bases, the J end by 5 bases, with 11 bases between. The CDR3 DNA reads as TGTGCCAGCAGCTTGGGGCCTGATCGGGAGACCCAGTACTTC. Its protein product is CASSLGPDRETQYF. Drawing the rest from reference TRBV5-8 and TRBJ2-5, the complete variable domain is EAGVTQSPTHLIKTRGQQATLRCSPISGHTSVYWYQQALGLGLQFLLWYDEGEERNRGNFPPRFSGRQFPNYSSELNVNALELEDSALYLCASSLGPDRETQYFGPGTRLLVL.

The DNA of the CDR3 is TGTGCCAGCAGCCCCACGAACAGGAGGACTGAAGCTTTCTTT. It translates to CASSPTNRRTEAFF. This chain connects TRBV11-2 to TRBJ1-1, with D perhaps matching TRBD1 (5 bases). This CDR3 has 14 residues. The V end was cut by 5 bases, the J end by 5 bases, with 15 bases between. Germline CDR1 reads SGHAT; CDR2 reads FQNNGV.